Sequencing of this TCR beta chain was carried out in a study of cytomegalovirus exposure and HLA in healthy donors. The overall study: Previous work identified roughly 120 million unique TCR beta sequences from around 180 million T cells.

PCR primers comprised 60 Vbeta and 13 Jbeta primers. The method was immunoSEQ multiplex PCR; TCRdb's version includes in-frame clones alone and lacks a portion of them. The sample yields about 99,000 clones, roughly 79% seen once. The CDR3 sequence is 18 residues long. The germline V and J ends were trimmed by 5 bases and 0 bases, with 20 bases remaining between them. CDR1 SGHVS and CDR2 FQNEAQ come from the germline V gene. Concerning this clone itself: The antigen remains unidentified.

Study-level points and caveats: Rare sequences made up most TCRs, while some public TCRs were found in many donors. Segments of the TCR beta V type were, in most cases, productive about 87% or about 30% of the time in an earlier analysis.

This clonotype was sampled from a man between 60 and 75 years old in good health and CMV-seropositive. The specimen was PBMCs. The rearrangement links TRBV7-8 to TRBJ1-3; tentative D call: TRBD1 (5 bases). The CDR3 nucleotides read TGTGCCAGCAGCATGGGGGAGGTTGGAACTATCTCTGGAAACACCATATATTTT. This codes for CASSMGEVGTISGNTIYF.